The 16 T cell receptor beta chains reported below all come from one sample, sequenced in a study of CD8 T cells in Susac syndrome. After extraction with the RNeasy kit, about 0.5 to 1 ug of the RNA was reverse transcribed using random hexamers. Each CDR3 protein is one row after TCRdb ran MiXCR on the immunoSEQ multiplex PCR reads. The table has about 130,000 distinct CDR3 sequences, roughly 94% seen once; the top ten hold about 0.18%. Sample: CD8+ T cells from PBMCs. These TCRs come from a human donor with Susac syndrome.

CDR3 protein: CASSISSGGASYNEQFF. The DNA for the CDR3 is TGTGCCAGTAGTATATCCAGTGGGGGGGCCTCCTACAATGAGCAGTTCTTC. The gene calls are TRBV19 and TRBJ2-1; D perhaps matches TRBD2 (7 bases). Trimming removed 2 bases from V and 0 bases from J, with 14 bases in between. Per the germline V gene, CDR1 is LNHDA and CDR2 is SQIVND (reference sequence). The CDR3 spans 17 residues.

The chain carries TRBV5-1 and TRBJ1-1; 9 bases align to TRBD1. Germline CDR1 and CDR2: SGHRS and YFSETQ. Germline trimming cut 4 bases from V and 5 bases from J; bases unmatched to any gene: 9. The CDR3 is made up of 15 amino acids. The DNA for the CDR3 is TGCGCCAGCAGCACGGGGACAGGGACAGGGACTGAAGCTTTCTTT. Amino acid sequence: CASSTGTGTGTEAFF.

The chain is built from TRBV29-1 and TRBJ2-1; TRBD1 or TRBD2 may be the D gene (5 bases each). Trimming removed 3 bases from V and 12 bases from J, with 21 bases in between. CDR1 and CDR2 (germline): SQVTM, ANQGSEA. This CDR3 comprises 14 residues. The CDR3 DNA follows: TGCAGCGTTGAGGGGACCCTACCCACAATTGGGCAGTTCTTC. This translates into CSVEGTLPTIGQFF.

V gene TRBV28 combines with J gene TRBJ2-7, with 9 nucleotides matching TRBD2. Germline V lookup: CDR1 MDHEN, CDR2 SYDVKM. The CDR3 runs 15 residues. Losses at the gene ends were 5 bases for V and 5 bases for J; bases not matched to a gene: 10. The CDR3 loop is CASSPPGLAFNEQYF. Written as DNA, the CDR3 is TGTGCCAGCAGTCCCCCGGGACTAGCCTTCAACGAGCAGTACTTC.

This clonotype has just one count. This sequence joins TRBV4-2 and TRBJ1-2; D gene unclear. V shed 0 bases and J shed 7 bases, with 9 bases lying between them. Germline-derived CDR1 and CDR2 are LGHNA and YNFKEQ. The CDR3 is 13 residues long. The CDR3 reads CASSQDSQIGYTF. Written as DNA, the CDR3 is TGTGCCAGCAGCCAAGATTCCCAGATTGGCTACACCTTC.

J is TRBJ1-1 and V is TRBV16, with TRBD1 matching over 9 bases. This CDR3 contains 13 residues. The germline gives CDR1 KGHSY, CDR2 FQNENV. V lost 4 bases and J lost 6; bases outside the gene matches: 3. In DNA form, the CDR3 reads TGTGCCAGCAGCCGGACAGGGGAAGCTGAAGCTTTCTTT. Translation: CASSRTGEAEAFF.

This sequence joins TRBV29-1 and TRBJ2-3, with D perhaps TRBD2 (6 bases). Per the germline V gene, CDR1 is SQVTM and CDR2 is ANQGSEA. The V and J ends lost 1 base and 3 bases respectively, with 23 bases between them. The CDR3 runs to 18 residues. In DNA, the CDR3 is TGCAGCGTTGAAGGGAGGGCGGGCGAGGAGAGAGGGACAGATACGCAGTATTTT. Its protein product is CSVEGRAGEERGTDTQYF.

The rearrangement links TRBV20-1 to TRBJ1-1; D is unresolved. The CDR3 sequence is 13 residues long. CDR1 is DFQATT, CDR2 SNEGSKA, per germline (reference sequence). V lost 5 bases and J 5 bases, leaving 15 bases between the germline ends. The CDR3 coding sequence is TGCAGTGCTTTAGACCCCGCGGGGACTGAAGCTTTCTTT. It codes for CSALDPAGTEAFF.

The chain has TRBV5-6 and TRBJ2-7; TRBD1 matches 7 bases. This CDR3 spans 13 amino acids. V shed 2 bases, J shed 5 bases, and the junction held 4 bases outside the gene matches. Germline loops: CDR1 SGHDT, CDR2 YYEEEE. CDR3 nucleotide sequence: TGTGCCAGCAGCTTTCCGACAGGGAACGAGCAGTACTTC. Residues: CASSFPTGNEQYF.

The CDR3 region is CASSPGTGSSYEQYF. CDR3 nucleotides: TGTGCCAGCAGTCCAGGGACAGGTAGTTCTTACGAGCAGTACTTC. The rearrangement links TRBV27 to TRBJ2-7; 8 positions agree with TRBD1. This CDR3 is 15 amino acids long. The germline CDR1 and CDR2 sequences are MNHEY and SMNVEV (reference sequence). The V gene end was trimmed by 5 bases and the J gene end by 4 bases; junction bases not matched to a gene: 10.

CDR3 residues: CASSSRQNSNQPQHF. The CDR3 DNA sequence: TGCGCCAGCAGCTCCAGACAGAATAGCAATCAGCCCCAGCATTTT. The chain couples TRBV4-1 to TRBJ1-5, with D perhaps TRBD1 (5 bases). In germline, CDR1 is MGHRA, CDR2 YSYEKL. This CDR3 is 15 amino acids long. With 5 bases removed from V and 0 bases from J, the gap between germline ends came to 11 bases.

V and J are TRBV7-9 and TRBJ2-2; no clear D gene. V was cut by 7 bases and J by 5 bases, with 11 bases left in between. CDR3 size: 13 residues. The germline CDR1 and CDR2 sequences are SEHNR and FQNEAQ (reference sequence). The CDR3 DNA sequence: TGTGCCAGCACAGCCCTACGAACCGGGGAGCTGTTTTTT. This codes for CASTALRTGELFF.

In nucleotides, the CDR3 is TGTGCCAGCAGCCCGGCACAGCTGATCTCCTACAATGAGCAGTTCTTC. It specifies CASSPAQLISYNEQFF. The chain has TRBV3-1 and TRBJ2-1, with no clear D. V lost 4 bases and J 0 bases, leaving 13 bases between the germline ends. The germline V gene encodes CDR1 LGHDT and CDR2 YNNKEL (reference sequence). The CDR3 contains 16 residues.

This rearrangement joins TRBV9 to TRBJ1-3; TRBD1 aligns across 9 bases. The V segment lost 7 bases and the J segment 6 bases; nucleotides outside the gene matches: 5. Germline lookup yields CDR1 SGDLS and CDR2 YYNGEE. The length of the CDR3 is 13 residues. CDR3 DNA sequence: TGTGCCAGCGGGACAGGGTTCGAAAACACCATATATTTT. This gives the protein CASGTGFENTIYF.

The J gene is TRBJ2-7, the V gene TRBV13, with D possibly matching TRBD2 (6 bases). CDR1 is PRHDT and CDR2 is FYEKMQ in the germline V gene (reference sequence). Deletions cut 8 bases from V and 7 bases from J, with 12 bases between. The CDR3 runs 11 residues. The CDR3 is CASRGVREQYF. The CDR3 coding sequence is TGTGCCAGCCGCGGGGTACGAGAGCAGTACTTC.

The chain employs TRBV3-1 and TRBJ2-1; D possibly matches TRBD1 or TRBD2 (5 bases each). The CDR3 spans 15 residues. Trimming shortened V by 0 bases and J by 12 bases, and 18 bases separated the two germline ends. Germline V CDR1 and CDR2: LGHDT, YNNKEL (reference sequence). The CDR3 protein is CASSQDEGRTEGQFF. CDR3 coding DNA: TGTGCCAGCAGCCAAGATGAGGGGCGGACCGAGGGGCAGTTCTTC.